Below are 25 T cell receptor beta chains sequenced from a single sample in a study of OX40 agonist ivuxolimab in advanced cancers. Produced via immunoSEQ multiplex PCR; TCRdb's table is partial and in-frame only. The sample contains about 15,000 clones, 82% of which appear only once. Sequenced material: CD4+ or CD8+ T cells sorted from blood, taken in a trial of the OX40 agonist ivuxolimab. These receptors were taken from an adult with an advanced solid tumor such as melanoma, head and neck, liver or kidney cancer.

The chain has TRBV28 and TRBJ1-4; no reliable D call. V gave up 3 bases and J gave up 0 bases, with 11 bases separating them. The germline V gene has CDR1 MDHEN and CDR2 SYDVKM. This CDR3 has 16 amino acids. The CDR3 loop is CASSFNGPATNEKLFF. CDR3 sequence (DNA): TGTGCCAGCAGTTTTAATGGGCCAGCAACTAATGAAAAACTGTTTTTT.

This sequence joins TRBV7-3 and TRBJ2-1; tentatively, D is TRBD1 (6 bases). Deletions cut 2 bases from V and 8 bases from J, with 16 bases between. The V gene's germline CDR1 is SGHTA and CDR2 FQGTGA. This CDR3 is built from 15 residues. The CDR3 sequence: CASSLSGTPSYEQFF. The CDR3 DNA reads as TGTGCCAGCAGCTTATCAGGGACACCTTCGTATGAGCAGTTCTTC.

The table lists this clone with a count of one. The rearrangement joins TRBV7-3 to TRBJ2-1, with TRBD2 matching over 14 bases. The CDR3 covers 15 residues. CDR1 and CDR2 from the germline V gene are SGHTA and FQGTGA. Losses at the gene ends were 5 bases for V and 4 bases for J; bases not matched to a gene: 1. Here the CDR3 reads CASSRTSGRYNEQFF. The CDR3 bases are TGTGCCAGCAGCCGGACTAGCGGGAGGTACAATGAGCAGTTCTTC. Supplemented by reference TRBV7-3 and TRBJ2-1, the full variable domain reads GAGVSQTPSNKVTEKGKYVELRCDPISGHTALYWYRQSLGQGPEFLIYFQGTGAADDSGLPNDRFFAVRPEGSVSTLKIQRTERGDSAVYLCASSRTSGRYNEQFFGPGTRLTVL.

J is TRBJ1-2 and V is TRBV4-2; D is unresolved. The CDR3 has 13 amino acids. V shed 4 bases and J shed 4 bases, with 10 bases lying between them. Germline CDR1 LGHNA, CDR2 YNFKEQ. The CDR3 region has the DNA TGTGCCAGCAGCCCAGCAAGGAGCTATGGCTACACCTTC. Translated: CASSPARSYGYTF.

The CDR3 protein is CASSQANSPETNEKLFF. Written as DNA, the CDR3 is TGTGCCAGCAGCCAAGCGAACTCCCCGGAGACTAATGAAAAACTGTTTTTT. The rearrangement joins TRBV4-2 to TRBJ1-4; D uncertain. V was shortened by 1 base and J by 2 bases, with 14 bases between the two germline ends. Germline V lookup: CDR1 LGHNA, CDR2 YNFKEQ. The CDR3 has 17 amino acids.

V gene TRBV29-1 combines with J gene TRBJ1-2; TRBD1 matches at 8 bases. CDR3 length: 13 amino acids. Germline values: CDR1 SQVTM, CDR2 ANQGSEA. The trim removed 6 bases at V and 8 bases at J, leaving 11 bases unmatched. CDR3 nucleotide sequence: TGCAGCGTCTCGGACAGGGATGAGGACGGCTACACCTTC. Its protein product is CSVSDRDEDGYTF.

This chain joins TRBV27 and TRBJ2-7; 10 bases align to TRBD1. The CDR3 covers 14 residues. In germline, CDR1 is MNHEY, CDR2 SMNVEV (reference sequence). V shed 5 bases, J shed 4 bases, and the junction held 5 bases outside the gene matches. The DNA for the CDR3 is TGTGCCAGCAGTCCGGGACAGGGGTTGTACGAGCAGTACTTC. Encoded protein: CASSPGQGLYEQYF.

The chain uses TRBV4-3 and TRBJ2-2; 9 bases align to TRBD2. This CDR3 contains 18 residues. Germline V gene data show CDR1 as LGHNA and CDR2 as YSLEER. Unmatched junction bases numbered 11, after V lost 0 bases and J lost 6 bases. The CDR3 spells CASSQEGLAGSGAGELFF. The CDR3 region has the DNA TGCGCCAGCAGCCAAGAGGGCCTAGCGGGGAGTGGGGCCGGGGAGCTGTTTTTT.

This rearrangement joins TRBV28 to TRBJ2-1, with D unresolved. Looked up from germline, CDR1 is MDHEN and CDR2 is SYDVKM. V lost 5 bases, J lost 9 bases, and 5 bases lay in between. This CDR3 is built from 10 residues. The DNA for the CDR3 is TGTGCCAGCAGTCTTGGTGAGCAGTTCTTC. The encoded protein is CASSLGEQFF.

This chain uses TRBV7-3 with TRBJ2-5; D call uncertain. The J call may be incorrect, as the DNA end agrees better with TRBJ2-7. The germline gives CDR1 SGHTA, CDR2 FQGTGA. The length of the CDR3 is 13 residues. As DNA, the CDR3 is TGTGCCAGCAGCACTGACATTGCCTACGAGCAGTACTTC. Its protein is CASSTDIAYEQYF.

This sequence joins TRBV2 and TRBJ2-5, with 7 bases lining up with TRBD1. The V and J ends lost 7 bases and 2 bases, in that order; junction bases with no gene match: 7. CDR1 is SNHLY and CDR2 is FYNNEI in the germline V gene. The CDR3 runs to 14 residues. CDR3 DNA: TGTGCCAGCACTGCGAGGGACAGTCAAGAGACCCAGTACTTC. The encoded protein is CASTARDSQETQYF. Filled out from reference TRBV2 and TRBJ2-5, the complete variable domain reads EPEVTQTPSHQVTQMGQEVILRCVPISNHLYFYWYRQILGQKVEFLVSFYNNEISEKSEIFDDQFSVERPDGSNFTLKIRSTKLEDSAMYFCASTARDSQETQYFGPGTRLLVL.

With respect to this clone: At one end, the junction sequence differs from germline, possibly due to a read error. Other DNA sequences in this sample translate to the same CDR3. The chain couples TRBV5-4 to TRBJ2-7; TRBD2 is a possible D gene (6 bases). CDR3 length: 15 residues. Germline V CDR1 and CDR2: SGHNT, YYREEE (reference sequence). As DNA, the CDR3 is TGCGCCAGCAGCCAAGGTATGGGAGGAACTGACGAGCAGTACTTC. This sequence encodes CASSQGMGGTDEQYF. Drawing the rest from reference TRBV5-4 and TRBJ2-7, the complete variable domain is ETGVTQSPTHLIKTRGQQVTLRCSSQSGHNTVSWYQQALGQGPQFIFQYYREEENGRGNFPPRFSGLQFPNYSSELNVNALELDDSALYLCASSQGMGGTDEQYFGPGTRLTVT.

This chain uses TRBV2 with TRBJ1-5; TRBD1 matches at 10 bases. Germline V gene sequence: CDR1 SNHLY, CDR2 FYNNEI. The CDR3 has 15 amino acids. Trimming at V came to 1 base and at J to 6 bases, leaving 3 bases not matched to a gene. CDR3 sequence: CASSEGQGATQPQHF. For the CDR3, the DNA is TGTGCCAGCAGTGAAGGACAGGGGGCGACTCAGCCCCAGCATTTT.

This clone has only one observation. This chain uses TRBV28 with TRBJ2-3, with 8 bases matching TRBD2. CDR1 and CDR2 (germline): MDHEN, SYDVKM. CDR3 size: 15 residues. The junction had 12 bases not matched to a gene; V was cut back by 7 bases and J by 6 bases. The CDR3: CASTRHSGISDTQYF. The CDR3, as DNA: TGTGCCAGCACTCGCCATAGCGGGATATCGGATACGCAGTATTTT.

This clone appeared a single time. The chain is built from TRBV27 and TRBJ2-5, with D uncertain. CDR1 is MNHEY and CDR2 is SMNVEV in the germline V gene (reference sequence). CDR3 length: 10 amino acids. V lost 2 bases to trimming and J lost 5 bases, with 0 bases between them. CDR3 sequence reads: CASSLETQYF. The CDR3 bases are TGTGCCAGCAGTTTAGAGACCCAGTACTTC.

The chain combines TRBV7-8 with TRBJ1-2; possible D gene TRBD1, 6 bases. Germline V gene lookup returns CDR1 SGHVS and CDR2 FQNEAQ. The CDR3 contains 12 residues. V was shortened by 7 bases and J by 3 bases, with 9 bases between the two germline ends. The CDR3 region has the DNA TGTGCCAGCACAGCAGGGGACTATGGCTACACCTTC. Translated, it gives CASTAGDYGYTF. The full variable domain, with the rest looked up from reference TRBV7-8 and TRBJ1-2, is GAGVSQSPRYKVAKRGQDVALRCDPISGHVSLFWYQQALGQGPEFLTYFQNEAQLDKSGLPSDRFFAERPEGSVSTLKIQRTQQEDSAVYLCASTAGDYGYTFGSGTRLTVV.

This rearrangement joins TRBV5-1 to TRBJ2-1, with 10 bases that match TRBD2. Trimming at V came to 3 bases and at J to 9 bases, leaving 12 bases not matched to a gene. CDR1 SGHRS and CDR2 YFSETQ come from the germline V gene. This CDR3 spans 16 amino acids. The CDR3 sequence: CASSWASGSSYSEQFF. In DNA, the CDR3 is TGCGCCAGCAGCTGGGCTAGCGGGAGTTCCTACTCTGAGCAGTTCTTC.

Only a few counts were recorded for this clone. V usage is TRBV2 and J usage is TRBJ2-1; the D is unclear. The V end was cut by 6 bases, the J end by 0 bases, with 6 bases between. CDR1 and CDR2 from the germline V gene are SNHLY and FYNNEI. The CDR3 covers 13 residues. This CDR3 is CASRDPSYNEQFF. In DNA, the CDR3 is TGTGCCAGCAGGGACCCCTCCTACAATGAGCAGTTCTTC.

This chain links TRBV19 with TRBJ2-7, with D possibly TRBD2 on 5 matching bases. The germline V and J ends were trimmed by 2 bases and 2 bases, with 13 bases remaining between them. Germline-derived CDR1 and CDR2 are LNHDA and SQIVND (reference sequence). The CDR3 runs to 15 residues. The CDR3 sequence: CASSILRASPYEQYF. CDR3 nucleotide sequence: TGTGCCAGTAGTATATTGAGGGCATCCCCCTACGAGCAGTACTTC.

The J gene is TRBJ2-1, the V gene TRBV19; 9 nucleotides line up with TRBD2. V trimming: 5 bases; J trimming: 8 bases; junction bases outside the gene matches: 13. Germline V CDR1 and CDR2: LNHDA, SQIVND (reference sequence). There are 16 residues in the CDR3. The CDR3 loop is CASSGRLGLAIYEQFF. The CDR3, as DNA: TGTGCCAGTAGTGGCCGCCTGGGACTAGCAATCTATGAGCAGTTCTTC.

The chain is built from TRBV2 and TRBJ2-3; 8 positions match TRBD2. This CDR3 is 14 amino acids long. Germline lookup yields CDR1 SNHLY and CDR2 FYNNEI. The ends lost 3 bases at V and 6 bases at J; junction bases unmatched: 5. The CDR3 DNA follows: TGTGCCAGCAGTGATGGGACTAGTGGCGATACGCAGTATTTT. This codes for CASSDGTSGDTQYF.

The genes are TRBV27 and TRBJ2-3; 9 bases are a match to TRBD2. The CDR3 runs to 15 residues. The V gene end was trimmed by 2 bases and the J gene end by 8 bases; junction bases not matched to a gene: 8. CDR1 and CDR2 from the germline V gene are MNHEY and SMNVEV (reference sequence). DNA for the CDR3: TGTGCCAGCAGTTTAGCGGGAGGGCCGAGGCGTACGCAGTATTTT. It is translated as CASSLAGGPRRTQYF.

The chain uses TRBV9 and TRBJ1-5; D not certain. Trimming shortened V by 0 bases and J by 1 base, and 2 bases separated the two germline ends. The CDR3 extends over 13 amino acids. Germline V gives CDR1 SGDLS, CDR2 YYNGEE. The chain's CDR3 is CASSVGSNQPQHF. The CDR3 DNA reads as TGTGCCAGCAGCGTAGGCAGCAATCAGCCCCAGCATTTT.

This CDR3 reads CASQDRGLREQYF. CDR3 nucleotides: TGTGCCAGCCAGGACAGGGGGTTGCGCGAGCAGTACTTC. This chain uses TRBV6-5 with TRBJ2-7; 10 nucleotides match TRBD1. The CDR3 length is 13 residues. Germline CDR1 and CDR2: MNHEY and SVGAGI. V lost 8 bases and J lost 6; bases outside the gene matches: 7.

CDR3 protein: CASSQGTRADNEKLFF. The CDR3 bases are TGCGCCAGCAGCCAAGGGACTAGGGCGGATAATGAAAAACTGTTTTTT. The chain links TRBV4-3 to TRBJ1-4; no definite D call. This CDR3 region has 16 residues. Germline V gene sequence: CDR1 LGHNA, CDR2 YSLEER. V was cut by 1 base and J by 4 bases, with 13 bases left in between.